These 17 T cell receptor beta chains share one sample of origin, sequenced in a study of T cell clones after liver transplantation. Produced via immunoSEQ multiplex PCR; TCRdb's table is partial and in-frame only. The sample includes more than 65,000 clones, around 80% of them seen just once. The sequencing used CD4+ T cells from blood, collected 12 months after liver transplant. Receptors were obtained from a human patient who received a liver transplant. Some T cells may be graft donor cells.

V gene TRBV2 combines with J gene TRBJ1-1; perhaps TRBD1 as D (6 bases). Germline lookup yields CDR1 SNHLY and CDR2 FYNNEI. CDR3 length: 15 amino acids. V was trimmed by 2 bases and J by 0 bases, leaving 10 bases between them. The chain's CDR3 is CASSEQGTMNTEAFF. In nucleotides, the CDR3 is TGTGCCAGCAGTGAACAGGGGACAATGAACACTGAAGCTTTCTTT.

This clone appeared a single time. The chain is built from TRBV15 and TRBJ2-1; D ambiguous. Trimming took 0 bases from V and 0 from J, leaving 9 bases between them. Germline V gene lookup returns CDR1 LNHNV and CDR2 YYDKDF (reference sequence). The CDR3 is 16 residues long. The CDR3 sequence: CATSRDGSTSYNEQFF. CDR3 in DNA: TGTGCCACCAGCAGAGATGGTAGTACCTCCTACAATGAGCAGTTCTTC.

The count of this clone is one. The chain combines TRBV7-2 with TRBJ2-7; 7 nucleotides line up with TRBD1. Germline CDR1 SGHTA, CDR2 FQGNSA. The CDR3 totals 14 residues. The V and J ends lost 6 bases and 2 bases, in that order; junction bases with no gene match: 7. The CDR3 spells CASRLDRAAYEQYF. For the CDR3, the DNA is TGTGCCAGCAGACTAGACAGGGCCGCCTACGAGCAGTACTTC.

This clone has just one count. V is TRBV5-1 and J is TRBJ2-6, with D hard to call. Trimming took 3 bases from V and 0 from J, leaving 10 bases between them. Germline V gene data show CDR1 as SGHRS and CDR2 as YFSETQ. The CDR3 has 16 residues. This chain's CDR3 is CASSSYSHSGANVLTF. For the CDR3, the DNA is TGCGCCAGCAGCTCCTACAGCCACTCTGGGGCCAACGTCCTGACTTTC. Together with reference TRBV5-1 and TRBJ2-6, the CDR3 gives the full variable domain: KAGVTQTPRYLIKTRGQQVTLSCSPISGHRSVSWYQQTPGQGLQFLFEYFSETQRNKGNFPGRFSGRQFSNSRSEMNVSTLELGDSALYLCASSSYSHSGANVLTFGAGSRLTVL.

V usage is TRBV29-1 and J usage is TRBJ2-7; possibly TRBD1 or TRBD2 for D (5 bases each). The CDR3 sequence is 14 residues long. Germline V gene lookup returns CDR1 SQVTM and CDR2 ANQGSEA. Between the trimmed V and J ends, which lost 4 bases and 2 bases, there was a span of 15 bases. The CDR3 is CSVGTRGPTYEQYF. The CDR3 bases are TGCAGCGTTGGGACGAGGGGTCCCACCTACGAGCAGTACTTC.

This clone was recorded many times. The chain couples TRBV5-4 to TRBJ1-2; TRBD1 agrees at 7 bases. V was clipped by 2 bases and J by 5 bases; unmatched bases: 3. Germline CDR1 and CDR2: SGHNT and YYREEE (reference sequence). The CDR3 covers 13 residues. CDR3: CASSFYRGYGYTF. The DNA of the CDR3 is TGTGCCAGCAGCTTTTACAGGGGTTATGGCTACACCTTC.

V usage is TRBV7-9 and J usage is TRBJ1-1; D is ambiguous. CDR1 and CDR2 from the germline V gene are SEHNR and FQNEAQ (reference sequence). V gave up 5 bases and J gave up 1 base, with 17 bases separating them. The CDR3 consists of 16 residues. The CDR3 DNA follows: TGTGCCAGCAGCAAGAGCCTCGCGTTCGGGAACACTGAAGCTTTCTTT. Protein product: CASSKSLAFGNTEAFF.

The chain recombines TRBV5-1 with TRBJ2-5; D not certain. Germline loops: CDR1 SGHRS, CDR2 YFSETQ. Trimming took 0 bases from V and 4 from J, leaving 10 bases between them. The CDR3 sequence is 14 residues long. In nucleotides, the CDR3 is TGCGCCAGCAGCTTGGCTCTGGGATCAGAGACCCAGTACTTC. This translates into CASSLALGSETQYF.

The rearrangement uses TRBV4-1 and TRBJ2-2; D might be TRBD1 or TRBD2, each matching 5 bases. This CDR3 contains 15 residues. Germline V gives CDR1 MGHRA, CDR2 YSYEKL. V lost 0 bases and J 6 bases, leaving 11 bases between the germline ends. CDR3 DNA sequence: TGCGCCAGCAGCCAAGACAGGGTGGGACCCGGGGAGCTGTTTTTT. Translating it yields CASSQDRVGPGELFF.

The V gene is TRBV14, the J gene TRBJ2-3; D possibly corresponds to TRBD2 (6 bases). The CDR3 is 16 residues long. The V end lost 4 bases, the J end lost 1 base, and 15 bases lay between the germline ends. Per germline, CDR1 SGHDN and CDR2 FVKESK. CDR3 coding DNA: TGTGCCAGCAGCCTACGAGAATTAGCGGGCACAGATACGCAGTATTTT. This gives the protein CASSLRELAGTDTQYF.

CDR3 in amino acids: CASSPQNIYEQYF. In nucleotides, the CDR3 is TGTGCCAGCTCACCCCAAAATATCTACGAGCAGTACTTC. The rearrangement joins TRBV18 to TRBJ2-7; D gene unclear. Trimming removed 3 bases from V and 3 bases from J, with 9 bases in between. This CDR3 is built from 13 residues. Germline V lookup: CDR1 KGHSH, CDR2 LQKENI. The variable domain in full, completed from reference TRBV18 and TRBJ2-7, reads NAGVMQNPRHLVRRRGQEARLRCSPMKGHSHVYWYRQLPEEGLKFMVYLQKENIIDESGMPKERFSAEFPKEGPSILRIQQVVRGDSAAYFCASSPQNIYEQYFGPGTRLTVT.

The J gene is TRBJ1-2, the V gene TRBV9, with 8 bases identical to TRBD1. In germline, CDR1 is SGDLS, CDR2 YYNGEE. The trim removed 3 bases at V and 5 bases at J, leaving 6 bases unmatched. This CDR3 is built from 14 residues. CDR3 nucleotide sequence: TGTGCCAGCAGCGCTCGGGACAGGTTATATGGCTACACCTTC. This translates into CASSARDRLYGYTF. The entire variable domain, with the rest obtained from reference TRBV9 and TRBJ1-2, is as follows: DSGVTQTPKHLITATGQRVTLRCSPRSGDLSVYWYQQSLDQGLQFLIQYYNGEERAKGNILERFSAQQFPDLHSELNLSSLELGDSALYFCASSARDRLYGYTFGSGTRLTVV.

This clone was seen a single time. V usage is TRBV5-1 and J usage is TRBJ1-1; a possible D gene is TRBD1 (5 bases). V was trimmed by 3 bases and J by 1 base, leaving 10 bases between them. Per germline, CDR1 SGHRS and CDR2 YFSETQ. The CDR3 covers 14 residues. The CDR3 region is CASSSQGQNTEAFF. CDR3 nucleotides: TGCGCCAGCAGCTCCCAGGGCCAGAACACTGAAGCTTTCTTT.

Remarks on this clone: One end of the junction varies from germline; a read error may be responsible. The rearrangement links TRBV11-2 to TRBJ2-7, with 8 bases lining up with TRBD1. This CDR3 is 11 amino acids long. Germline-derived CDR1 and CDR2 are SGHAT and FQNNGV. The CDR3 region has the DNA TGTGCCAGCAGCTCGGGGACAGGTTCCTCCTTC. Translated: CASSSGTGSSF.

This clone was seen a few times. The chain links TRBV7-6 to TRBJ1-1, with D tentatively TRBD1 (6 bases). The CDR3 consists of 14 residues. Trimming removed 2 bases from V and 8 bases from J, with 15 bases in between. Germline-derived CDR1 and CDR2 are SGHVS and FNYEAQ. The chain's CDR3 is CASSLNRGTSEAFF. DNA for the CDR3: TGTGCCAGCAGCTTAAACCGCGGGACATCAGAAGCTTTCTTT.

This chain connects TRBV29-1 to TRBJ1-3; D remains unclear. The CDR3 is 15 amino acids. The ends were cut back, 7 bases at V and 0 bases at J, with 16 bases in the middle. In germline, CDR1 is SQVTM, CDR2 ANQGSEA. Here the CDR3 DNA reads TGCAGCGCCATCCCCTCCGCCTACTCTGGAAACACCATATATTTT. Amino acids: CSAIPSAYSGNTIYF.

This sequence joins TRBV19 and TRBJ2-3, with D possibly called TRBD1 or TRBD2 (5 bases each). CDR1 is LNHDA, CDR2 SQIVND, per germline (reference sequence). V lost 10 bases and J 3 bases, leaving 14 bases between the germline ends. The CDR3 contains 13 residues. CDR3 protein: CATGDRATDTQYF. The CDR3 DNA follows: TGTGCCACCGGGGACCGTGCAACAGATACGCAGTATTTT.